Below, one T cell receptor beta chain is given with its context. Germline loops: CDR1 MNHNY, CDR2 SVGAGI (reference sequence). The CDR3 loop spans 15 amino acids. Trimming removed 0 bases from V and 5 bases from J; junction bases left unmatched: 2. The sample is drawn from a study of cytomegalovirus exposure and HLA in healthy donors. PCR employed 60 Vbeta and 13 Jbeta primers. Here immunoSEQ multiplex PCR was the method, and the copy in TCRdb shows in-frame clones only, minus some. Of 200,000 to 300,000 clones detected, 70% to 90% appear once; the ten largest clones hold roughly 2%. The sample comprised PBMCs. V usage is TRBV6-6 and J usage is TRBJ2-2; TRBD2 agrees at 8 bases. This clonotype originated in a woman aged 40 to 50 in good health and CMV-seropositive. The CDR3 nucleotides are TGTGCCAGCAGTTACTCGACGGGAGGGACCGGGGAGCTGTTTTTT. It translates to CASSYSTGGTGELFF.